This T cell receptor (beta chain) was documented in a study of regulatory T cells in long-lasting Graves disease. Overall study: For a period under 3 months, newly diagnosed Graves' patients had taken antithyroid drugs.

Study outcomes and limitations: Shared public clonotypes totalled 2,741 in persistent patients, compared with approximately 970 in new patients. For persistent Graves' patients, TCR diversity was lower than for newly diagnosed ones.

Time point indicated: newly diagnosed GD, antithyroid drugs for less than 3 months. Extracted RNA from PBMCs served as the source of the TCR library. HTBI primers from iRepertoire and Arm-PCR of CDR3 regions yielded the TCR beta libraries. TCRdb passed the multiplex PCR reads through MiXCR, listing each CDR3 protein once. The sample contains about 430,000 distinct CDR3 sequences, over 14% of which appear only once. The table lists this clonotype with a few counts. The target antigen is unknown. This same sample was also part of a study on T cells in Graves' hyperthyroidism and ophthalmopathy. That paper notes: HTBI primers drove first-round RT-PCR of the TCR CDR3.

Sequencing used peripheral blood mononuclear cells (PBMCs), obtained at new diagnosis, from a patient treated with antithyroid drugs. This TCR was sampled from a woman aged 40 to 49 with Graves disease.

CDR3 in DNA: TGTGCCAGCAGCTTAGGGCAGGGGACAGGGTCTGGTGAGCAGTTCTTC. It translates to CASSLGQGTGSGEQFF. V usage is TRBV7-9 and J usage is TRBJ2-1, with 9 bases identical to TRBD1. Per the germline V gene, CDR1 is SEHNR and CDR2 is FQNEAQ (reference sequence). V shed 1 base, J shed 9 bases, and the junction held 10 bases outside the gene matches. The CDR3 has 16 amino acids.